Listed below are T cell receptor beta chains from one sample, sequenced in a study of T cell responses to AZD1222 COVID-19 vaccine. Profiling relied on immunoSEQ multiplex PCR, and the TCRdb table lists in-frame clones only, not all of them. The table records roughly 140,000 clones, 75% to 90% of them present only once. Sequenced here: peripheral blood, sampled on day 0 of AZD1222 vaccination. The receptors were sampled from an adult in good health. CDR3s include the opening cysteine and the closing phenylalanine or tryptophan. The D gene is left open where the match is weak. Only some rows state a clone size, as once, few, many or a class for expanded clones.

j_call d_call v_call clone_size cdr3_aa cdr3_nt
TRBJ1-5 TRBD1 TRBV6-5 . CASSPGTGSNQPQHF TGTGCCAGCAGTCCCGGGACAGGGAGCAATCAGCCCCAGCATTTT
TRBJ2-1 TRBD2 TRBV3-1/TRBV3-2 few CASSQALAGFYNEQFF TGTGCCAGCAGCCAAGCCCTAGCGGGATTCTACAATGAGCAGTTCTTC
TRBJ2-7 . TRBV6-5 . CASSYSREQYF TGTGCCAGCAGTTACTCCCGGGAGCAGTACTTC
TRBJ2-5 TRBD1 TRBV7-7 . CASSLEGTVQETQYF TGTGCCAGCAGCTTAGAGGGGACAGTCCAAGAGACCCAGTACTTC
TRBJ1-3 TRBD1 TRBV7-9 . CASSWTGVSGNTIYF TGTGCCAGCAGTTGGACAGGGGTCTCTGGAAACACCATATATTTT
TRBJ1-1 . TRBV15 . CATSRDRSNTEAFF TGTGCCACCAGCAGAGACAGGAGTAACACTGAAGCTTTCTTT
TRBJ1-2 . TRBV7-2 few CASSSYSGNGYTF TGTGCCAGCAGCTCCTACAGCGGGAATGGCTACACCTTC
TRBJ2-7 TRBD1 TRBV4-1 . CASSQVGRGHNEQYF TGCGCCAGCAGCCAAGTAGGCAGGGGGCATAACGAGCAGTACTTC
TRBJ1-1 TRBD1 TRBV6-1 . CASSDTNTGGTEAFF TGTGCCAGCAGTGATACGAACACAGGGGGCACTGAAGCTTTCTTT
TRBJ2-7 . TRBV3-1/TRBV3-2 . CASSKGPTQQYF TGTGCCAGCAGCAAAGGGCCGACCCAGCAGTACTTC
TRBJ2-5 . TRBV5-1 . CASSLSSTETQYF TGCGCCAGCAGCTTGTCCAGTACAGAGACCCAGTACTTC
TRBJ1-5 TRBD1 TRBV19 . CASRNNRGTVNQPQHF TGTGCCAGTAGGAATAACAGGGGTACGGTTAATCAGCCCCAGCATTTT
TRBJ2-3 TRBD2 TRBV5-1 . CASSLSGGADTQYF TGCGCCAGCAGCTTAAGCGGGGGGGCAGATACGCAGTATTTT
TRBJ1-1 . TRBV2 . CASSQAGNTEAFF TGTGCCAGCTCCCAGGCGGGGAACACTGAAGCTTTCTTT
TRBJ1-6 . TRBV5-1 . CASSLGEQRGRNSPLHF TGCGCCAGCAGCTTGGGAGAGCAAAGGGGAAGGAATTCACCCCTCCACTTT
TRBJ1-5 . TRBV5-6 . CASSQGFQPQHF TGTGCCAGCAGCCAGGGTTTTCAGCCCCAGCATTTT
TRBJ1-1 TRBD1 TRBV19 . CASSIDPDREGGRNTEAFF TGTGCCAGTAGTATAGATCCCGACAGGGAAGGGGGTAGGAACACTGAAGCTTTCTTT
TRBJ2-1 TRBD2 TRBV6-1 . CASSEAPRLAGGLRNEQFF TGTGCCAGCAGTGAAGCGCCTCGACTAGCGGGAGGGCTAAGGAATGAGCAGTTCTTC
TRBJ1-1 . TRBV11-1 . CASSRVIQNTEAFF TGTGCCAGCAGTCGCGTCATCCAGAACACTGAAGCTTTCTTT
TRBJ2-1 TRBD1 TRBV27 . CASSVTGGTFYNEQFF TGTGCCAGCAGCGTTACAGGGGGGACTTTCTACAATGAGCAGTTCTTC
TRBJ1-2 . TRBV6-5 . CASSYLTGRDGYTF TGTGCCAGCAGTTACTTGACGGGTCGGGATGGCTACACCTTC
TRBJ2-7 . TRBV3-1/TRBV3-2 . CASSYTGSEGEQYF TGTGCCAGCAGCTACACAGGGAGCGAAGGGGAGCAGTACTTC
TRBJ2-7 . TRBV12-3/TRBV12-4 . CASSLAREQYF TGTGCCAGCAGTTTAGCAAGGGAGCAGTACTTC
TRBJ1-6 . TRBV2 . CASSDEENSPLHF TGTGCCAGCAGTGATGAGGAAAATTCACCCCTCCACTTT
TRBJ1-1 . TRBV6-5 . CASSYLTETTEAFF TGTGCCAGCAGTTACCTGACAGAGACCACTGAAGCTTTCTTT
TRBJ1-3 . TRBV7-2 . CASSLGLLRPLYF TGTGCCAGCAGCTTAGGCCTTCTTAGGCCTTTATATTTT
TRBJ1-1 . TRBV6-5 . CATLETWGIEAFF TGTGCCACCCTCGAGACTTGGGGGATTGAAGCTTTCTTT
TRBJ2-1 . TRBV5-1 . CASSLASGLEQFF TGCGCCAGCAGCTTGGCTTCAGGACTCGAGCAGTTCTTC
TRBJ2-1 TRBD1 TRBV7-6 . CASSFPRTGASYNEQFF TGTGCCAGCAGCTTCCCGAGAACAGGGGCTTCCTACAATGAGCAGTTCTTC
TRBJ1-2 . TRBV27 . CASSLRGSRTNYGYTF TGTGCCAGCAGTTTAAGGGGGAGCAGGACTAACTATGGCTACACCTTC
TRBJ2-1 . TRBV28 . CASLRASNEQFF TGTGCCAGCCTTAGGGCCTCCAATGAGCAGTTCTTC
TRBJ2-1 TRBD2 TRBV30 . CAWSVLAGNYNEQFF TGTGCCTGGAGTGTCCTAGCGGGGAATTACAATGAGCAGTTCTTC
TRBJ2-7 . TRBV6-5 . CASSYSSYEQYF TGTGCCAGCAGTTACTCTTCCTACGAGCAGTACTTC
TRBJ2-3 TRBD2 TRBV6-2/TRBV6-3 . CASSGLAGADTQYF TGTGCCAGCAGTGGACTAGCGGGGGCAGATACGCAGTATTTT
TRBJ1-4 . TRBV5-1 few CASSLDPPGTSNEKLFF TGCGCCAGCAGCTTGGACCCGCCGGGGACAAGCAATGAAAAACTGTTTTTT
TRBJ1-1 . TRBV6-5 . CASSYGRAADTEAFF TGTGCCAGCAGTTACGGTCGGGCGGCGGACACTGAAGCTTTCTTT
TRBJ2-1 . TRBV7-8 . CASSLSRAPGDEQFF TGTGCCAGCAGCTTATCGAGAGCCCCAGGCGATGAGCAGTTCTTC
TRBJ2-3 . TRBV9 . CASGERPRADTQYF TGTGCCAGTGGGGAGCGCCCTCGGGCAGATACGCAGTATTTT
TRBJ1-2 . TRBV24-1 . CATSDLLGTDGYTF TGTGCCACCAGTGATTTGCTTGGGACGGATGGCTACACCTTC
TRBJ2-1 . TRBV3-1/TRBV3-2 . CASSRDRSSYNEQFF TGTGCCAGCAGCCGCGACAGGAGCTCCTACAATGAGCAGTTCTTC